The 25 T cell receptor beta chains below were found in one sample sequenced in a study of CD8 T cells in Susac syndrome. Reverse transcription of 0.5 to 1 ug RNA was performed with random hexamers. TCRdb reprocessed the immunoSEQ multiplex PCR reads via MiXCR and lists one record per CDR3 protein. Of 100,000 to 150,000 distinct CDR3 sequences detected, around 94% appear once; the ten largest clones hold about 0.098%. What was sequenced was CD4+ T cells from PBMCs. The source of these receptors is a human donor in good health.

CDR3 sequence reads: CASSQTTAEQFF. The CDR3 bases are TGTGCCAGCAGCCAAACGACAGCAGAGCAGTTCTTC. The gene calls are TRBV3-1 and TRBJ2-1; D is possibly TRBD1 (5 bases). Germline V gene data show CDR1 as LGHDT and CDR2 as YNNKEL (reference sequence). The CDR3 contains 12 residues. V was pared by 2 bases and J by 10 bases, with 9 bases between.

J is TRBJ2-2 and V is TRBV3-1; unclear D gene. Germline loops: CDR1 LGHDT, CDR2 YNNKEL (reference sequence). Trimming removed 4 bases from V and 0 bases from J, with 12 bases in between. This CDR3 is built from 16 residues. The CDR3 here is CASSRGRRANTGELFF. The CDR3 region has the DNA TGTGCCAGCAGCCGAGGAAGGAGAGCGAACACCGGGGAGCTGTTTTTT.

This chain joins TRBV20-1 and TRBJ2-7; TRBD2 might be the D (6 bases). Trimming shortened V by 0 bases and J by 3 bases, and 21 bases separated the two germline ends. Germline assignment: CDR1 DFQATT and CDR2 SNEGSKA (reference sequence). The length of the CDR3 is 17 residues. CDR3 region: CSARDHTPFGGDYEQYF. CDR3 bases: TGCAGTGCTAGAGATCACACCCCTTTCGGGGGAGACTACGAGCAGTACTTC.

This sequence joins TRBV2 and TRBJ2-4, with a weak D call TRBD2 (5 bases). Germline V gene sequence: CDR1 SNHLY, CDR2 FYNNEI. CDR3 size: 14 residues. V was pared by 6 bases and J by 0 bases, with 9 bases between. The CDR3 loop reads CASRPGVAKNIQYF. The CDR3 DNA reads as TGTGCCAGCAGACCCGGGGTAGCCAAAAACATTCAGTACTTC.

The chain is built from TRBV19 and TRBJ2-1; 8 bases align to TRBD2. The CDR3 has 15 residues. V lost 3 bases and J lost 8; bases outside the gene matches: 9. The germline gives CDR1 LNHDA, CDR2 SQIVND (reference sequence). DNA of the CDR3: TGTGCCAGTAGTATCCTAGTAGCGGGACGGGATGAGCAGTTCTTC. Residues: CASSILVAGRDEQFF.

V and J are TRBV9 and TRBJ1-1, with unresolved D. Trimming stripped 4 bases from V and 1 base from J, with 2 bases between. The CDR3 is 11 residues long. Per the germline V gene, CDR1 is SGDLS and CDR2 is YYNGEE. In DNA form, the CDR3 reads TGTGCCAGCAGCTCGAACACTGAAGCTTTCTTT. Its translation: CASSSNTEAFF.

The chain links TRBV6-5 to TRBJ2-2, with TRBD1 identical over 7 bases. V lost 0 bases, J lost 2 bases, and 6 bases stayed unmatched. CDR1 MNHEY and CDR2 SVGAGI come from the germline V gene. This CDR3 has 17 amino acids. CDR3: CASSYSMGQRNTGELFF. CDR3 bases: TGTGCCAGCAGTTACTCGATGGGACAGAGAAACACCGGGGAGCTGTTTTTT.

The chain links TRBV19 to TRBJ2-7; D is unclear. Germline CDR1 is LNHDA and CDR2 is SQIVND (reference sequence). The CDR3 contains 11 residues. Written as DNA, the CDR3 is TGTGCGAATAGTATCTTCTACGAGCAGTACTTC. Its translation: CANSIFYEQYF.

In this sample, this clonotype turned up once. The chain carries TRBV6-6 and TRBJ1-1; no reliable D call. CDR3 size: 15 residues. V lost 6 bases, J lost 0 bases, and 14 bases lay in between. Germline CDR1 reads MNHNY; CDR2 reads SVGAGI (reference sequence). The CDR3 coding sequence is TGTGCCAGCAGCCCCGGGAGACTGTTGAACACTGAAGCTTTCTTT. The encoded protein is CASSPGRLLNTEAFF.

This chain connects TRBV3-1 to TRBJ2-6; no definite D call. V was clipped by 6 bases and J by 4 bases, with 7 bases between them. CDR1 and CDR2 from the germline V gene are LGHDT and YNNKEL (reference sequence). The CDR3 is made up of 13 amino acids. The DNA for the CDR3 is TGTGCCAGCAGACCCCAGGGGGCCAACGTCCTGACTTTC. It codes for CASRPQGANVLTF. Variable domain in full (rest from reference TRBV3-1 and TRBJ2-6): DTAVSQTPKYLVTQMGNDKSIKCEQNLGHDTMYWYKQDSKKFLKIMFSYNNKELIINETVPNRFSPKSPDKAHLNLHINSLELGDSAVYFCASRPQGANVLTFGAGSRLTVL.

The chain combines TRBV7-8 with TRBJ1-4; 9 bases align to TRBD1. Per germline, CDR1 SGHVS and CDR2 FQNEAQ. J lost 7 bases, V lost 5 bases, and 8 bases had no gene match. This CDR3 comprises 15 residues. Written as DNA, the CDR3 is TGTGCCAGCAGCACAACAGGGGGCATTGTTGAAAAACTGTTTTTT. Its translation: CASSTTGGIVEKLFF.

The CDR3 DNA is TGCAGTGCTGCCGACGGTCTAGCGGCCCCCCAAGAGACCCAGTACTTC. Encoded protein: CSAADGLAAPQETQYF. The rearrangement links TRBV20-1 to TRBJ2-5; 7 positions match TRBD2. The V gene's germline CDR1 is DFQATT and CDR2 SNEGSKA (reference sequence). This CDR3 contains 16 residues. V was pared by 5 bases and J by 1 base, with 13 bases of the junction left unmatched.

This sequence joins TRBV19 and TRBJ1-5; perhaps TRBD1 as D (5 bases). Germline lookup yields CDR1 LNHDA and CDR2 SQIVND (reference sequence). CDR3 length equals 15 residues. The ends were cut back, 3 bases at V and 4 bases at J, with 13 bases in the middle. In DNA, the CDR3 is TGTGCCAGTAGTATGTCGGGGGGGGTAAATCAGCCCCAGCATTTT. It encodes CASSMSGGVNQPQHF.

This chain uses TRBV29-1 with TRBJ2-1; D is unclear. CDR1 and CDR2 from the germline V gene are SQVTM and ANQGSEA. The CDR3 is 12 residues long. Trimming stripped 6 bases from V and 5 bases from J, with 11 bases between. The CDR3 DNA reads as TGCAGCGTAGACGTTCGCCACAATGAGCAGTTCTTC. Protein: CSVDVRHNEQFF.

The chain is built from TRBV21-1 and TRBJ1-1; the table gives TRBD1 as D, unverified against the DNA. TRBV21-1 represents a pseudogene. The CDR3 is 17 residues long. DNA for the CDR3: TGTGCCAGCAGCAGTTATTGGGATGGGACAGGGAAACCTGAAGCTTTCTTT. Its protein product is CASSSYWDGTGKPEAFF.

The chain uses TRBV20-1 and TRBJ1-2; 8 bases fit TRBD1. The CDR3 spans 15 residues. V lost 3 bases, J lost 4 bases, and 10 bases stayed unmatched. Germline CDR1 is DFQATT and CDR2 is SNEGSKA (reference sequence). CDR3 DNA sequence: TGCAGTGCTAGTAGCCACGCAGGGGGCGCCTATGGCTACACCTTC. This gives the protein CSASSHAGGAYGYTF.

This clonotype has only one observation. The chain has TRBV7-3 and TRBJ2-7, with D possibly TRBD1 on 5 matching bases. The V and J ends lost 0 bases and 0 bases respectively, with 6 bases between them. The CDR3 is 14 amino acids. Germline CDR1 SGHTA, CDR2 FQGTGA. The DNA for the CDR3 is TGTGCCAGCAGCTTAACCGACAGCTCCTACGAGCAGTACTTC. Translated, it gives CASSLTDSSYEQYF.

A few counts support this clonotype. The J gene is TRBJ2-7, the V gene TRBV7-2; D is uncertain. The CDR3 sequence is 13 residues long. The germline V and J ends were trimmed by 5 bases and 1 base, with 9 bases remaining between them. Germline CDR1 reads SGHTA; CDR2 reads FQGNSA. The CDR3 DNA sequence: TGTGCCAGCAGCCAAGACAAATCCTACGAGCAGTACTTC. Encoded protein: CASSQDKSYEQYF.

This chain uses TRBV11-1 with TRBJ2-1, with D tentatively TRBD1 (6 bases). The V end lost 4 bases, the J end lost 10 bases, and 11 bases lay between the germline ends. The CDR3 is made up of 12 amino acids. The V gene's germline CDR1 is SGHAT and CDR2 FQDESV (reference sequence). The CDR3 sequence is CASSSTGKEQFF. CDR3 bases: TGTGCCAGCAGCTCGACAGGCAAGGAGCAGTTCTTC.

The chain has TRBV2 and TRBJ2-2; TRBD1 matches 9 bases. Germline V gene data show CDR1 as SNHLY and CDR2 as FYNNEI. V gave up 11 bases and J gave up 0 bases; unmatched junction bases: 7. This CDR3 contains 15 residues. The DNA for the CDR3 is TGTGCCGGCGCTCGACAGGGGGCGAACACCGGGGAGCTGTTTTTT. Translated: CAGARQGANTGELFF.

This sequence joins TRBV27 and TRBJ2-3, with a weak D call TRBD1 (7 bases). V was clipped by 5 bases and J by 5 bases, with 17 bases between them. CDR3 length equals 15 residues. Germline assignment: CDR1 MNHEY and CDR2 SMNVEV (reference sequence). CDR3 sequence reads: CASSLWTGSGDTQYF. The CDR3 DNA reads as TGTGCCAGCAGTCTTTGGACAGGTAGCGGAGATACGCAGTATTTT.

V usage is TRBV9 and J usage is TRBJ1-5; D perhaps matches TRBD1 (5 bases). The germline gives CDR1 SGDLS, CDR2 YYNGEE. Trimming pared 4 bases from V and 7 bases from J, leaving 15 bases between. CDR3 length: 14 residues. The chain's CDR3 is CASSNLRVGQPQHF. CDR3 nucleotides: TGTGCCAGCAGCAACCTCAGGGTAGGCCAGCCCCAGCATTTT. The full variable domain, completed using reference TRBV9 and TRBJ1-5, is DSGVTQTPKHLITATGQRVTLRCSPRSGDLSVYWYQQSLDQGLQFLIQYYNGEERAKGNILERFSAQQFPDLHSELNLSSLELGDSALYFCASSNLRVGQPQHFGDGTRLSIL.

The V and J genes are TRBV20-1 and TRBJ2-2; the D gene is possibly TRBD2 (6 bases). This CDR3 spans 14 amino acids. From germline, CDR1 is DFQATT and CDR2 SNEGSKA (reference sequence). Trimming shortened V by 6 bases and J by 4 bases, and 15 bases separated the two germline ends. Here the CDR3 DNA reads TGCAGTGCCCCGGAGGCGGGAAGCACCGGGGAGCTGTTTTTT. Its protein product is CSAPEAGSTGELFF.

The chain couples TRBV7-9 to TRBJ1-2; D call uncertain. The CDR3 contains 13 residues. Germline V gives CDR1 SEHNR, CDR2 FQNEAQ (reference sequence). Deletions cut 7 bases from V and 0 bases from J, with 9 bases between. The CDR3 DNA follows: TGTGCCAGCACCCGACCCTCTAACTATGGCTACACCTTC. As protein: CASTRPSNYGYTF.

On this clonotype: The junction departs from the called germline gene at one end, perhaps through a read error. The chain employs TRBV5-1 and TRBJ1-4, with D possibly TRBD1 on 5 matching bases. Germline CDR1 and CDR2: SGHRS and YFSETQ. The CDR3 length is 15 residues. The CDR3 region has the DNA TGCGCCAGCAGCTTGACAGGTGGTAACAATGAAGAACTGTTTTTT. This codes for CASSLTGGNNEELFF.